Reported below is one TCR beta chain. The antigen remains undetermined. Findings and limits, study-wide: Tumor memory CD4+ T cell TCR gene usage clustered with blood and lymph node memory CD4+ cells and lymph node naive CD4+ cells. Tumor Tregs overlapped most with tumor, then blood, naive CD4+ cells.

Treg sorting used a CD4+CD25+CD127-/low gate. V shed 6 bases and J shed 0 bases, with 3 bases lying between them. CDR1 and CDR2 (germline): MNHNY, SVGAGI (reference sequence). The CDR3 loop spans 12 amino acids. TCRdb recomputed calls from the 5' RACE reads with MiXCR, one row per CDR3 protein. The sample contains about 59,000 distinct CDR3 sequences, roughly 20% of which appear only once. Sample: tumor-infiltrating Tregs sorted from the breast tumor. This receptor was taken from a female donor with breast cancer. The V gene is TRBV6-6, the J gene TRBJ1-3; D is undetermined. The CDR3 nucleotides are TGTGCCAGCAGGGCCTCTGGAAACACCATATATTTT. Translation: CASRASGNTIYF.